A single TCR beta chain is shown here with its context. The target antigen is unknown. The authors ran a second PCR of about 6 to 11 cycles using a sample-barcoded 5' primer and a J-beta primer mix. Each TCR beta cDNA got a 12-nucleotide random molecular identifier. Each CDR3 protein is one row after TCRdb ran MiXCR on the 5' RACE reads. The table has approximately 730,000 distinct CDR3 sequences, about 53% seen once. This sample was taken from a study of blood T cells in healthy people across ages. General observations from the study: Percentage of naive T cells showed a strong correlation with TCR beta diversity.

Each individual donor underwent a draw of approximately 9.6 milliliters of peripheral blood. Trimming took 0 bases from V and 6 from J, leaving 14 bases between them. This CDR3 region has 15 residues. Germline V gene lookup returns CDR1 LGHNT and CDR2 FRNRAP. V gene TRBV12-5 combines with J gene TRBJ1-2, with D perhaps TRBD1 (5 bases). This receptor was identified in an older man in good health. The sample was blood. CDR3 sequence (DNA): TGTGCTAGTGGTTTGGTACACGGGACGTCTAATGGCTACACCTTC. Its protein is CASGLVHGTSNGYTF. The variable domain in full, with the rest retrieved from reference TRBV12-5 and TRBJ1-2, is DARVTQTPRHKVTEMGQEVTMRCQPILGHNTVFWYRQTMMQGLELLAYFRNRAPLDDSGMPKDRFSAEMPDATLATLKIQPSEPRDSAVYFCASGLVHGTSNGYTFGSGTRLTVV.